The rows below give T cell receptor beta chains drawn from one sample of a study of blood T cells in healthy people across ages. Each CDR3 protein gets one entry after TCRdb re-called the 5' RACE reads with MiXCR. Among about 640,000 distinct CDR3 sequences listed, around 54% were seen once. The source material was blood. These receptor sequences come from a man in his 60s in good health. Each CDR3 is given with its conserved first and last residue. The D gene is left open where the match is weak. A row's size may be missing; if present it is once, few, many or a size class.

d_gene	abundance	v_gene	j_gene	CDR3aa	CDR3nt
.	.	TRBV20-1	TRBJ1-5	CSAEDGFYQPQHF	TGCAGTGCAGAGGACGGTTTTTATCAGCCCCAGCATTTT
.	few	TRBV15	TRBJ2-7	CATSTAPAVEQYF	TGTGCCACCAGCACCGCCCCCGCGGTGGAGCAGTACTTC
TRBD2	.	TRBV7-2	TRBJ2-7	CASSLQGGGYEQYF	TGTGCCAGCAGCCTCCAGGGCGGGGGCTACGAGCAGTACTTC
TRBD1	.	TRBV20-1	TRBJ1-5	CSATGGQARQPQHF	TGCAGTGCTACAGGGGGCCAGGCGAGGCAGCCCCAGCATTTT
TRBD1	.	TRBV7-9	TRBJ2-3	CASSLETGQSTDTQYF	TGTGCCAGCAGCTTAGAGACAGGGCAATCTACAGATACGCAGTATTTT
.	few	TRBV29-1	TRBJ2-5	CSATRPPSAQETQYF	TGCAGCGCAACCCGACCGCCTAGCGCACAAGAGACCCAGTACTTC
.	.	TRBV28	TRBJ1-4	CASSEYMGATTNEKLFF	TGTGCCAGCAGTGAATACATGGGGGCTACAACTAATGAAAAACTGTTTTTT
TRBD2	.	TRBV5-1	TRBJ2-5	CASSLAVAGGLNEQYF	TGCGCCAGCAGCTTGGCTGTAGCGGGGGGGCTAAATGAGCAGTACTTC
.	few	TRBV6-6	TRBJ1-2	CASSPEPYGYTF	TGTGCCAGCAGTCCCGAGCCCTATGGCTACACCTTC
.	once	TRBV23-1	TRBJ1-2	CASSQPYKGPTHYGYTF	TGCGCCAGCAGTCAGCCCTACAAAGGACCGACTCACTATGGCTACACCTTC
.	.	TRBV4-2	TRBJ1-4	CASSQDGQGMQKLFF	TGTGCCAGCAGCCAAGATGGGCAGGGGATGCAAAAACTGTTTTTT
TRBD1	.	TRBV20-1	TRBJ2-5	CSTWDRGETQYF	TGCAGTACTTGGGACAGGGGGGAGACCCAGTACTTC
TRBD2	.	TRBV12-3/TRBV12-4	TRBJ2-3	CASLLSGGRGDTQYF	TGTGCCAGTCTTCTTAGCGGGGGGCGAGGAGATACGCAGTATTTT
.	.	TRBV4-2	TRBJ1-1	CASSQVGRGVGTEAFF	TGTGCCAGCAGCCAAGTAGGTAGGGGAGTAGGCACTGAAGCTTTCTTT
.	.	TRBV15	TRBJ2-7	CATSRDPGYEQYF	TGTGCCACCAGCAGAGATCCAGGCTACGAGCAGTACTTC
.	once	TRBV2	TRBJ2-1	CASSEGEDEQFF	TGTGCCAGCAGCGAAGGAGAGGATGAGCAGTTCTTC
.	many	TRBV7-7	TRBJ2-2	CASSPSFGSGSTGELFF	TGTGCCAGCAGCCCATCGTTCGGGTCGGGGTCCACCGGGGAGCTGTTTTTT
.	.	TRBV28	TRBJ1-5	CASSRTYGPGTNQPQHF	TGTGCCAGCAGTCGCACCTACGGTCCAGGAACCAATCAGCCCCAGCATTTT
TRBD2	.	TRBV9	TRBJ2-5	CASSASSGVLNEQYF	TGTGCCAGCAGCGCGTCTAGCGGGGTTTTGAATGAGCAGTACTTC
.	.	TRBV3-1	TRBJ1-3	CASSQTGTASGNTIYF	TGTGCCAGCAGCCAAACCGGGACGGCCTCTGGAAACACCATATATTTT
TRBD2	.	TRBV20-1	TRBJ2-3	CSARIAGITDTQYF	TGCAGTGCTAGAATAGCGGGGATTACAGATACGCAGTATTTT
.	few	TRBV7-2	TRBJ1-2	CASSSTVLNNYGYTF	TGTGCCAGCAGTTCCACAGTGTTGAATAACTATGGCTACACCTTC